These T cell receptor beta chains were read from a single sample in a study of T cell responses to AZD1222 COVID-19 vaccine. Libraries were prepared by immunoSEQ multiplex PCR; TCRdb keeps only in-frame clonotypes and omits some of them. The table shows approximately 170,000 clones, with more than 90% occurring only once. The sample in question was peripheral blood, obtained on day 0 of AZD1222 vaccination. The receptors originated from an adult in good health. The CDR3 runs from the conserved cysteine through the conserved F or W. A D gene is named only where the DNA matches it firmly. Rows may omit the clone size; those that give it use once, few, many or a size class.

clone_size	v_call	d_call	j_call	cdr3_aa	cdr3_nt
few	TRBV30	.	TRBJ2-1	CAWSPDGSSYNEQFF	TGTGCCTGGAGCCCGGACGGGAGCTCCTACAATGAGCAGTTCTTC
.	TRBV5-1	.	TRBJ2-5	CASSLTGHFQETQYF	TGCGCCAGCAGTTTAACCGGACACTTCCAAGAGACCCAGTACTTC
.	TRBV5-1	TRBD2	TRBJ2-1	CASSRLAGEWESYNEQFF	TGCGCCAGCAGCCGACTAGCGGGAGAATGGGAATCCTACAATGAGCAGTTCTTC
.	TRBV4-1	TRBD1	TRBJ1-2	CASSGRTGVNYGYTF	TGCGCCAGCAGCGGCCGGACAGGGGTTAACTATGGCTACACCTTC
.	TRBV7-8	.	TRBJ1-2	CASSLVFRGIYGYTF	TGTGCCAGCAGCTTAGTGTTTAGAGGGATCTATGGCTACACCTTC
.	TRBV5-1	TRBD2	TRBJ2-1	CASSLVASGGNEQFF	TGCGCCAGCAGCTTGGTGGCTAGCGGGGGGAATGAGCAGTTCTTC
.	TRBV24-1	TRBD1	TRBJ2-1	CATSLQGSTGNEQFF	TGTGCCACCAGCCTACAGGGGTCGACCGGCAATGAGCAGTTCTTC
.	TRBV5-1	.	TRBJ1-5	CASSFGSNQPQHF	TGCGCCAGCAGCTTTGGTAGCAATCAGCCCCAGCATTTT
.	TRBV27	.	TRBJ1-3	CASRDGTNSGNTIYF	TGTGCCAGCAGGGACGGGACCAACTCTGGAAACACCATATATTTT
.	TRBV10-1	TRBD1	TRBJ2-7	CASSESRTGNWQQYF	TGCGCCAGCAGTGAGTCGAGGACAGGGAATTGGCAGCAGTACTTC
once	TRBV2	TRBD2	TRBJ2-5	CASRLAGPPLTQYF	TGTGCCAGCAGACTAGCGGGGCCACCTTTGACCCAGTACTTC
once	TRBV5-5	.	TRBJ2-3	CASSLRTVPTDTQYF	TGTGCCAGCAGCTTGCGTACAGTCCCCACAGATACGCAGTATTTT
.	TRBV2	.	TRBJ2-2	CASGAVLVVTGELFF	TGTGCCAGCGGGGCGGTGCTGGTCGTCACCGGGGAGCTGTTTTTT
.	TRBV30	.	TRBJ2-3	CAEGGKDTQYF	TGTGCCGAGGGGGGAAAAGATACGCAGTATTTT
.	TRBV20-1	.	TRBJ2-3	CSGQTSDTQYF	TGCAGTGGCCAGACTAGTGATACGCAGTATTTT
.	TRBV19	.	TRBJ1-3	CASSILYKTTGNTIYF	TGTGCCAGTAGTATTTTGTACAAGACCACTGGAAACACCATATATTTT
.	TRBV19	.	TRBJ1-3	CATGAGNTIYF	TGTGCCACCGGCGCAGGAAACACCATATATTTT
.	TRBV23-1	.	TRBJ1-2	CASSQSICRPPWNGYTF	TGCGCCAGCAGTCAATCTATTTGCAGGCCCCCTTGGAATGGCTACACCTTC
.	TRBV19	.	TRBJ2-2	CASSRQGNTGELFF	TGTGCCAGTAGTAGGCAGGGAAACACCGGGGAGCTGTTTTTT
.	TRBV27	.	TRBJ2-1	CASQAFNEQFF	TGTGCCAGCCAGGCCTTCAATGAGCAGTTCTTC
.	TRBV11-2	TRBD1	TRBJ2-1	CASSLAPGQLYNEQFF	TGTGCCAGCAGCTTAGCCCCGGGACAGTTATACAATGAGCAGTTCTTC
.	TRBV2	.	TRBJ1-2	CASRGPLRYGYTF	TGTGCCAGCAGGGGTCCTTTGCGCTATGGCTACACCTTC
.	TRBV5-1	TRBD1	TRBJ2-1	CASSLAGTGTYNEQFF	TGCGCCAGCAGCTTGGCTGGGACAGGGACCTACAATGAGCAGTTCTTC
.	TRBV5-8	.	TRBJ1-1	CASSSLRTANTEAFF	TGTGCCAGCAGCTCCCTTCGGACGGCGAACACTGAAGCTTTCTTT
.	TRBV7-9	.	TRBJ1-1	CASTSTVGNTEAFF	TGTGCCAGCACCTCGACCGTCGGAAACACTGAAGCTTTCTTT
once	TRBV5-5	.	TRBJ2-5	CASSLGAFNGGQETQYF	TGTGCCAGCAGCTTGGGAGCCTTTAACGGGGGCCAAGAGACCCAGTACTTC
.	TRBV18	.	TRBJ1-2	CASSLGTLNGYTF	TGTGCCAGCTCCCTAGGGACATTAAATGGCTACACCTTC
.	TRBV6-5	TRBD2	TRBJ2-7	CASGREGSSYEQYF	TGTGCCAGCGGTAGGGAGGGGAGCTCCTACGAGCAGTACTTC
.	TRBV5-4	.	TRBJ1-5	CASSLGPGPNQPQHF	TGTGCCAGCAGCTTGGGTCCGGGCCCAAATCAGCCCCAGCATTTT
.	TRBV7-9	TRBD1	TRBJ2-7	CASSLTYRGGSGQYF	TGTGCCAGCAGCCTGACTTACAGGGGTGGGTCTGGGCAGTACTTC
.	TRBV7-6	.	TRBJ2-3	CASSRRTSTDTQYF	TGTGCCAGCAGCCGTCGGACTAGCACAGATACGCAGTATTTT